What follows are 22 T cell receptor beta chains derived from one specimen sequenced in a study of early T cells in non-severe SARS-CoV-2 infection. One entry per CDR3 protein, called by TCRdb with MiXCR from the 5' RACE reads. This sample carries about 130,000 distinct CDR3 sequences, 14% to 15% of them seen once, and the ten largest clones take about a fifth. Sequenced input: whole blood. Receptor source: an adult who was a healthcare worker with PCR-confirmed SARS-CoV-2 infection or an uninfected control (not recorded which).

The sample holds many counts of this clonotype. The V and J genes are TRBV2 and TRBJ1-5; no definite D call. The germline CDR1 and CDR2 sequences are SNHLY and FYNNEI. The V end was cut by 2 bases, the J end by 7 bases, with 6 bases between. The CDR3 contains 12 residues. This CDR3 is CASSENRQPQHF. As DNA, the CDR3 is TGTGCCAGCAGTGAAAATCGGCAGCCCCAGCATTTT.

The J gene is TRBJ1-6, the V gene TRBV11-1, with D possibly being TRBD1 (6 bases). CDR3 length equals 14 residues. Looked up from germline, CDR1 is SGHAT and CDR2 is FQDESV (reference sequence). V was trimmed by 7 bases and J by 9 bases, leaving 16 bases between them. CDR3 sequence reads: CASTLRGRGSPLHF. CDR3 coding DNA: TGTGCCAGCACCCTACGGGGGCGCGGTTCACCCCTCCACTTT.

This clonotype was observed once. The chain couples TRBV12-3 or TRBV12-4 to TRBJ2-1; no definite D call. Trimming cost V 7 bases and J 5 bases, with 9 bases left between them. The CDR3 totals 12 residues. CDR3 amino acids: CASKTLDNEQFF. The CDR3 DNA reads as TGTGCCAGCAAAACCCTAGACAATGAGCAGTTCTTC.

This clonotype showed up just a few times. The chain combines TRBV25-1 with TRBJ1-2; possible D gene TRBD1, 5 bases. Trimming left V 4 bases short and J 8 bases short, with 8 bases between. This CDR3 is 11 amino acids long. Germline-derived CDR1 and CDR2 are MGHDK and SYGVNS. The CDR3 is CASSGTQGYTF. The CDR3 coding sequence is TGTGCCAGCAGTGGGACACAAGGCTACACCTTC.

The V call is TRBV7-9, the J call TRBJ1-5; TRBD1 matches 7 bases. The CDR3 has 14 amino acids. CDR1 and CDR2 from the germline V gene are SEHNR and FQNEAQ (reference sequence). The ends lost 4 bases at V and 4 bases at J; junction bases unmatched: 4. The CDR3 spells CASSWDSVNQPQHF. CDR3 DNA: TGTGCCAGCAGCTGGGACAGCGTGAATCAGCCCCAGCATTTT.

This clonotype was seen a handful of times. This chain links TRBV25-1 with TRBJ1-5; the D is unclear. Germline CDR1 is MGHDK and CDR2 is SYGVNS. The V and J ends lost 2 bases and 2 bases respectively, with 10 bases between them. CDR3 length: 15 residues. The CDR3 loop is CASSERAQRNQPQHF. DNA for the CDR3: TGTGCCAGCAGTGAAAGGGCACAACGCAATCAGCCCCAGCATTTT.

V usage is TRBV30 and J usage is TRBJ2-1, with 7 bases that match TRBD2. After removal of 3 bases from V and 2 bases from J, the junction contained 1 base not matched to a gene. The CDR3 length is 13 residues. In germline, CDR1 is GTSNPN, CDR2 SVGIG (reference sequence). CDR3 sequence: CAWSGGTYNEQFF. CDR3 DNA sequence: TGTGCCTGGAGCGGGGGGACCTACAATGAGCAGTTCTTC.

This rearrangement joins TRBV10-3 to TRBJ2-2; D not resolved. From germline, CDR1 is ENHRY and CDR2 SYGVKD. CDR3 size: 12 residues. The V end was cut by 5 bases, the J end by 1 base, with 2 bases between. This CDR3 is CAISLNTGELFF. DNA of the CDR3: TGTGCCATCAGTCTGAACACCGGGGAGCTGTTTTTT.

This clonotype was counted only a few times. DNA for the CDR3: TGCGCCAGCAGCCAGCCGGGACAGGGGGCTGGTGAGCAGTTCTTC. This codes for CASSQPGQGAGEQFF. The V and J genes are TRBV10-2 and TRBJ2-1; TRBD1 matches at 12 bases. CDR3 size: 15 residues. Germline V gene data show CDR1 as WSHSY and CDR2 as SAAADI. V trimming: 6 bases; J trimming: 9 bases; junction bases outside the gene matches: 9.

The chain recombines TRBV20-1 with TRBJ2-7, with TRBD2 identical over 10 bases. The ends lost 1 base at V and 2 bases at J; junction bases unmatched: 5. CDR1 DFQATT and CDR2 SNEGSKA come from the germline V gene (reference sequence). The CDR3 runs 15 residues. The CDR3 DNA sequence: TGCAGTGCTAGAGTAGCGGGGGGCAATGCCTACGAGCAGTACTTC. Amino acids: CSARVAGGNAYEQYF.

Regarding this clonotype: One end of the junction varies from germline; a read error may be responsible. The chain links TRBV3-1 to TRBJ2-1, with 7 bases aligning to TRBD2. CDR3 length equals 16 residues. CDR1 and CDR2 from the germline V gene are LGHDT and YNNKEL (reference sequence). The CDR3 nucleotides are TGTGCCGGCAGCCAGCACTGGGACTACTTAAACAATGAGCAGTTCTTC. It codes for CAGSQHWDYLNNEQFF.

There are a few counts of this clonotype. The chain links TRBV20-1 to TRBJ2-3, with D tentatively TRBD1 (6 bases). The germline V gene has CDR1 DFQATT and CDR2 SNEGSKA (reference sequence). The CDR3 runs 14 residues. V was clipped by 0 bases and J by 2 bases, with 9 bases between them. CDR3 in DNA: TGCAGTGCTAGAGAGGGGGCCCACACAGATACGCAGTATTTT. Protein sequence: CSAREGAHTDTQYF.

Points on this clonotype: The DNA is omitted, as the CDR3 cannot be located on it reliably, and the CDR3 follows TCRdb's listing. This chain uses TRBV21-1 with TRBJ2-1; the D segment call TRBD2 is taken from the table without a DNA check. TRBV21-1 counts as a pseudogene. 15 amino acids form the CDR3, both terminal residues included. The CDR3 loop reads CASSWGLGTLNEQFF.

The V and J genes are TRBV7-9 and TRBJ1-1, with D maybe TRBD1 (6 bases). In germline, CDR1 is SEHNR, CDR2 FQNEAQ (reference sequence). V was trimmed by 3 bases and J by 4 bases, leaving 18 bases between them. This CDR3 is built from 16 residues. The CDR3 here is CASSFGMDKGGTEAFF. The CDR3 DNA reads TGTGCCAGCAGCTTTGGAATGGACAAAGGGGGCACTGAAGCTTTCTTT.

The chain combines TRBV5-1 with TRBJ2-4, with 7 nucleotides matching TRBD2. CDR1 SGHRS and CDR2 YFSETQ come from the germline V gene. V lost 4 bases to trimming and J lost 7 bases; unmatched junction nucleotides: 8. The CDR3 totals 14 residues. In DNA form, the CDR3 reads TGCGCCAGCAGCCCAGGGACGCGGGGGAACATTCAGTACTTC. As protein: CASSPGTRGNIQYF.

The genes are TRBV2 and TRBJ2-2; 7 nucleotides line up with TRBD2. The germline V gene encodes CDR1 SNHLY and CDR2 FYNNEI. V trimming: 8 bases; J trimming: 4 bases; junction bases outside the gene matches: 10. CDR3 length equals 15 residues. CDR3 amino acids: CASSEGGSSTGELFF. CDR3 nucleotide sequence: TGTGCCAGCTCGGAGGGAGGGTCGAGCACCGGGGAGCTGTTTTTT.

The chain is built from TRBV12-3 or TRBV12-4 and TRBJ1-6; D possibly corresponds to TRBD1 (5 bases). V lost 6 bases and J 8 bases, leaving 8 bases between the germline ends. This CDR3 is built from 12 residues. The CDR3 region is CASRGVDSPLHF. The CDR3 coding sequence is TGTGCCAGCAGAGGGGTTGATTCACCCCTCCACTTT.

The V and J genes are TRBV28 and TRBJ2-6; 9 nucleotides match TRBD1. The CDR3 runs 17 residues. The germline V gene encodes CDR1 MDHEN and CDR2 SYDVKM. The ends lost 6 bases at V and 2 bases at J; junction bases unmatched: 8. CDR3 bases: TGTGCCAGCAGACCAGACAGGGGGTTCCCTGGGGCCAACGTCCTGACTTTC. This gives the protein CASRPDRGFPGANVLTF.

V gene TRBV29-1 combines with J gene TRBJ2-3; D is tentatively TRBD1 or TRBD2 (5 bases each). V was cut by 6 bases and J by 0 bases, with 16 bases left in between. Germline values: CDR1 SQVTM, CDR2 ANQGSEA. The CDR3 extends over 15 amino acids. This chain's CDR3 is CSVWSGRTSTDTQYF. As DNA, the CDR3 is TGCAGCGTGTGGTCGGGACGCACTAGCACAGATACGCAGTATTTT.

The genes are TRBV3-1 and TRBJ2-6; tentative D call: TRBD1 (6 bases). Per the germline V gene, CDR1 is LGHDT and CDR2 is YNNKEL (reference sequence). The germline V and J ends were trimmed by 10 bases and 0 bases, with 13 bases remaining between them. This CDR3 spans 15 amino acids. CDR3 sequence: CATTGTHSGANVLTF. The CDR3 coding sequence is TGTGCCACGACAGGTACCCACTCTGGGGCCAACGTCCTGACTTTC.

The J gene is TRBJ2-7, the V gene TRBV4-1; 10 bases match TRBD1. The CDR3 is made up of 17 amino acids. Trimming removed 0 bases from V and 5 bases from J; junction bases left unmatched: 10. Germline V gene data show CDR1 as MGHRA and CDR2 as YSYEKL. The CDR3 is CASSQDPKGTGVNEQYF. For the CDR3, the DNA is TGCGCCAGCAGCCAAGATCCAAAGGGGACAGGGGTGAACGAGCAGTACTTC.

The chain links TRBV27 to TRBJ1-4; no firm D call. Trimming pared 8 bases from V and 0 bases from J, leaving 13 bases between. CDR1 and CDR2 (germline): MNHEY, SMNVEV (reference sequence). The CDR3 is 15 amino acids. The CDR3 DNA is TGTGCCAGCGGGAACCATGGGTCAACTAATGAAAAACTGTTTTTT. Protein sequence: CASGNHGSTNEKLFF.